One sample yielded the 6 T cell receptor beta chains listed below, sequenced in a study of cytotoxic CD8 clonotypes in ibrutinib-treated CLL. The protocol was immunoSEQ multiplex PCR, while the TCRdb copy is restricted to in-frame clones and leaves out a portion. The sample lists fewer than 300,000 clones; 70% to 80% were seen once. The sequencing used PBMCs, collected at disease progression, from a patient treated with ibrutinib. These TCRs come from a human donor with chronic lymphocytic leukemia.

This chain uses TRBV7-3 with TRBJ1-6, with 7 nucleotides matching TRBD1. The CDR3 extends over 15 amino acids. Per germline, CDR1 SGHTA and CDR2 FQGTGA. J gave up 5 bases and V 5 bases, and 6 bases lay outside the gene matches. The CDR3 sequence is CASSKTGADNSPLHF. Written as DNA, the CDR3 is TGTGCCAGCAGCAAAACAGGGGCGGATAATTCACCCCTCCACTTT. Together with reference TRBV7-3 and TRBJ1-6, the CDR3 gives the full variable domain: GAGVSQTPSNKVTEKGKYVELRCDPISGHTALYWYRQSLGQGPEFLIYFQGTGAADDSGLPNDRFFAVRPEGSVSTLKIQRTERGDSAVYLCASSKTGADNSPLHFGNGTRLTVT.

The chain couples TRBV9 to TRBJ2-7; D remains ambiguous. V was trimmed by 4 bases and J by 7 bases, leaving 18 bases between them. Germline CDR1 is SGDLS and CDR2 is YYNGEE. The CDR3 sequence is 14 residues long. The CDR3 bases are TGTGCCAGCAGCCTAGAGGACGGCCTGGGGGAGCAGTACTTC. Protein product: CASSLEDGLGEQYF.

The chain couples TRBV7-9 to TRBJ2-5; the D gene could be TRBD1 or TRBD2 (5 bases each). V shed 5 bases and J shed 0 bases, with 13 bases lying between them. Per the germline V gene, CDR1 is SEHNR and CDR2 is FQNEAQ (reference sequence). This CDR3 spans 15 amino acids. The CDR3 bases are TGTGCCAGCAGCAAAGATGGGACCAACCAAGAGACCCAGTACTTC. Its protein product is CASSKDGTNQETQYF. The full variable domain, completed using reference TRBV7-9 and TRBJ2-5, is DTGVSQNPRHKITKRGQNVTFRCDPISEHNRLYWYRQTLGQGPEFLTYFQNEAQLEKSRLLSDRFSAERPKGSFSTLEIQRTEQGDSAMYLCASSKDGTNQETQYFGPGTRLLVL.

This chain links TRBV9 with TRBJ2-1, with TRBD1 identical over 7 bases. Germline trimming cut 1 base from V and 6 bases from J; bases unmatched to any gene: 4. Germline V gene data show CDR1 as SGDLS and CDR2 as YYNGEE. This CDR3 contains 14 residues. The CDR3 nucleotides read TGTGCCAGCAGCGTACGACAGGGTATCAATGAGCAGTTCTTC. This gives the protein CASSVRQGINEQFF.

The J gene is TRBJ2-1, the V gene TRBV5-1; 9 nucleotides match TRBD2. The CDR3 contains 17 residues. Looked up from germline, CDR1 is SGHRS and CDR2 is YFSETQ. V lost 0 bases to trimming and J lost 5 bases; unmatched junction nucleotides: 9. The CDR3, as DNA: TGCGCCAGCAGCTTGGGGGCGGGAGGGCCCTCGGACAATGAGCAGTTCTTC. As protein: CASSLGAGGPSDNEQFF.

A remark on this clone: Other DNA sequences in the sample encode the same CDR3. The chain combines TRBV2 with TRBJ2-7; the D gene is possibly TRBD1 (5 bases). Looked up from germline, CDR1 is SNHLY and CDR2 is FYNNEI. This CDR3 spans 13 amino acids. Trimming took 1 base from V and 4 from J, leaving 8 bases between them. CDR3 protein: CASSEGRAYEQYF. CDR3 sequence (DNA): TGTGCCAGCAGTGAAGGCAGGGCTTACGAGCAGTACTTC.